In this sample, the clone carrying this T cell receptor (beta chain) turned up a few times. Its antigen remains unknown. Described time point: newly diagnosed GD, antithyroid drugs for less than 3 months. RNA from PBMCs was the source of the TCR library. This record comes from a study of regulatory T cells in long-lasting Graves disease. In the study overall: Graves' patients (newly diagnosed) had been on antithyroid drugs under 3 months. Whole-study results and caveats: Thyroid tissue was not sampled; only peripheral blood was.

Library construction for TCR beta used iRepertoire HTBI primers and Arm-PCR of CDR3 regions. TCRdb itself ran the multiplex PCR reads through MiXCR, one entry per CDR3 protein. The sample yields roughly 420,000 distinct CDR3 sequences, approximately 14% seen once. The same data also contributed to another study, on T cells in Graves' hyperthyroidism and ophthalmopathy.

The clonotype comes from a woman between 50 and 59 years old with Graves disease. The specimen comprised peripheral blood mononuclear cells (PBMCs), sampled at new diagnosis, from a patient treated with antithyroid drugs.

The CDR3 loop is CASRRGHTQYF. The CDR3 DNA reads TGTGCCAGCCGCAGAGGGCATACGCAGTATTTT. The V gene is TRBV28, the J gene TRBJ2-3; TRBD2 might be the D (5 bases). V lost 8 bases, J lost 7 bases, and 10 bases lay in between. The CDR3 is 11 amino acids. Germline CDR1 and CDR2: MDHEN and SYDVKM.